This entry features one TCR beta chain sequence. This CDR3 has 18 amino acids. Per the germline V gene, CDR1 is MGHRA and CDR2 is YSYEKL. The trim removed 4 bases at V and 0 bases at J, leaving 12 bases unmatched. This entry comes from a study of blood T cell repertoires in COVID-19. Study context: Researchers got acute and convalescent COVID-19 samples from the United States, Italy and Spain. T cells, B-cell-depleted T cells, or PBMCs supplied cDNA or gDNA.

The repertoire was sequenced with immunoSEQ multiplex PCR; TCRdb's copy has only in-frame clones and lacks some. The sample shows 200,000 to 250,000 clones, approximately 88% of them seen only once. The study drew participants aged about 18 to 90 years from roughly 25 US areas. Clinical history reported by participants formed the basis on which cohorts were assigned. J is TRBJ2-7 and V is TRBV4-1; 10 nucleotides line up with TRBD2. Sequences were obtained from PBMCs or T cells enriched from blood (not recorded which). The receptor was derived from a woman in her twenties or thirties who had been exposed to COVID-19. The CDR3 bases are TGCGCCAGCAGCCGCGCCGGGACTAGCGCCCTGGCCTCCTACGAGCAGTACTTC. Amino acid sequence: CASSRAGTSALASYEQYF.